Shown below are 14 T cell receptor beta chains from a single sample sequenced in a study of monozygotic twins with inflammatory bowel disease. Reprocessing the 5' RACE reads, TCRdb reports a single entry for every CDR3 protein and omits DNA. This listing includes about 300,000 distinct CDR3 sequences. The sample consisted of blood. These receptors came from a human donor with ulcerative colitis or Crohn's disease, or a healthy co-twin of an affected twin (not recorded which).

The chain couples TRBV12-3 or TRBV12-4 to TRBJ2-7; TCRdb indicates TRBD1, and absent DNA this call remains unverified. The CDR3 length is 15 residues. CDR3 protein: CASSSGRVNSYEQYF.

The chain carries TRBV7-9 and TRBJ2-7; lacking DNA, the TRBD1 call made by TCRdb goes unchecked. This CDR3 has 14 amino acids. Germline V lookup: CDR1 SEHNR, CDR2 FQNEAQ (reference sequence). Here the CDR3 reads CASSLEPGLYEQYF. The whole variable domain, filled in from reference TRBV7-9 and TRBJ2-7, reads DTGVSQNPRHKITKRGQNVTFRCDPISEHNRLYWYRQTLGQGPEFLTYFQNEAQLEKSRLLSDRFSAERPKGSFSTLEIQRTEQGDSAMYLCASSLEPGLYEQYFGPGTRLTVT.

This rearrangement joins TRBV19 to TRBJ2-3; as DNA is missing, the TRBD2 call by TCRdb cannot be tested. Looked up from germline, CDR1 is LNHDA and CDR2 is SQIVND (reference sequence). CDR3 length equals 16 residues. CDR3 residues: CASSITAAHSTDTQYF. Variable domain in full (rest from reference TRBV19 and TRBJ2-3): DGGITQSPKYLFRKEGQNVTLSCEQNLNHDAMYWYRQDPGQGLRLIYYSQIVNDFQKGDIAEGYSVSREKKESFPLTVTSAQKNPTAFYLCASSITAAHSTDTQYFGPGTRLTVL.

V gene TRBV6-5 combines with J gene TRBJ1-2; TCRdb's D gene call, TRBD1, goes unchecked for lack of DNA. Germline V lookup: CDR1 MNHEY, CDR2 SVGAGI. The CDR3 extends over 17 amino acids. Here the CDR3 reads CASSMLGTRNPGDGYTF.

The CDR3 sequence: CASERGDYTGELFF. The chain has TRBV12-3 or TRBV12-4 and TRBJ2-2; the D gene TCRdb calls, TRBD2, cannot be checked with no DNA. The CDR3 sequence is 14 residues long.

The CDR3 spells CASSSDRGTTEAFF. The chain joins TRBV5-4 to TRBJ1-1; TCRdb's D call, TRBD1, is unchecked because there is no DNA. The CDR3 extends over 14 amino acids. The germline gives CDR1 SGHNT, CDR2 YYREEE (reference sequence). The full variable domain, rest sourced from reference TRBV5-4 and TRBJ1-1, is ETGVTQSPTHLIKTRGQQVTLRCSSQSGHNTVSWYQQALGQGPQFIFQYYREEENGRGNFPPRFSGLQFPNYSSELNVNALELDDSALYLCASSSDRGTTEAFFGQGTRLTVV.

This sequence joins TRBV7-2 and TRBJ1-1. Germline CDR1 SGHTA, CDR2 FQGNSA. The CDR3 totals 14 residues. The CDR3 loop is CASSQKIGNTEAFF.

The gene calls are TRBV7-9 and TRBJ2-2; there is no DNA to check the TCRdb D call of TRBD1. The V gene's germline CDR1 is SEHNR and CDR2 FQNEAQ (reference sequence). This CDR3 is 16 amino acids long. This CDR3 reads CASSSGQGALTGELFF.

The CDR3 region is CASSQGFSYSPLHF. The V call is TRBV14, the J call TRBJ1-6. The CDR3 has 14 residues. Germline lookup yields CDR1 SGHDN and CDR2 FVKESK.

The gene calls are TRBV20-1 and TRBJ2-6; lacking DNA, the TRBD1 call made by TCRdb goes unchecked. The CDR3 runs 15 residues. Germline V lookup: CDR1 DFQATT, CDR2 SNEGSKA (reference sequence). The CDR3 loop reads CSTLQGLSGANVLTF.

The gene calls are TRBV7-2 and TRBJ2-4; TCRdb's D gene call, TRBD1, goes unchecked for lack of DNA. Per germline, CDR1 SGHTA and CDR2 FQGNSA. This CDR3 has 14 residues. CDR3 sequence: CASSSGVDKNIQYF.

The V gene is TRBV21-1, the J gene TRBJ1-4. TRBV21-1 is tagged as a pseudogene. The CDR3 is 17 amino acids. The CDR3 loop reads CASSRTISSGRSGKLFF.

The J gene is TRBJ2-5, the V gene TRBV7-2; TCRdb's assignment of TRBD1 cannot be checked, as there is no DNA. Germline assignment: CDR1 SGHTA and CDR2 FQGNSA. This CDR3 has 14 amino acids. The CDR3 region is CASSVTGRGETQYF.

The J gene is TRBJ2-2, the V gene TRBV27. The CDR3 covers 13 residues. Germline V CDR1 and CDR2: MNHEY, SMNVEV (reference sequence). The chain's CDR3 is CASSFLSTGELFF.